This T cell receptor (beta chain) was captured in a study of CD8 T cells in ankylosing spondylitis. Overall study results and limits: Matched ankylosing spondylitis synovial fluid reportedly showed significant enrichment of disease-linked clones. Ankylosing spondylitis blood seemed to carry a telltale TCR beta motif made of several highly homologous variants.

The CDR3 runs to 15 residues. The germline V and J ends were trimmed by 4 bases and 1 base, with 11 bases remaining between them. Germline CDR1 is SGHDT and CDR2 is YYEEEE. Quantitative molecular-barcoded 5'-RACE generated the TCR beta libraries. From the 5' RACE reads, TCRdb called clonotypes with MiXCR, one entry per CDR3 protein. This table holds 250,000 to 400,000 distinct CDR3 sequences, around a tenth found once. The sample holds many counts of this clonotype. The target antigen is unknown. The chain couples TRBV5-6 to TRBJ2-2, with D hard to call. This clonotype was obtained from a female donor with ankylosing spondylitis or in good health (not recorded which). The sample was blood, either unsorted or a sorted T cell fraction (not recorded which). The CDR3 loop reads CASSPATVNTGELFF. In DNA form, the CDR3 reads TGTGCCAGCAGCCCCGCGACGGTGAACACCGGGGAGCTGTTTTTT.